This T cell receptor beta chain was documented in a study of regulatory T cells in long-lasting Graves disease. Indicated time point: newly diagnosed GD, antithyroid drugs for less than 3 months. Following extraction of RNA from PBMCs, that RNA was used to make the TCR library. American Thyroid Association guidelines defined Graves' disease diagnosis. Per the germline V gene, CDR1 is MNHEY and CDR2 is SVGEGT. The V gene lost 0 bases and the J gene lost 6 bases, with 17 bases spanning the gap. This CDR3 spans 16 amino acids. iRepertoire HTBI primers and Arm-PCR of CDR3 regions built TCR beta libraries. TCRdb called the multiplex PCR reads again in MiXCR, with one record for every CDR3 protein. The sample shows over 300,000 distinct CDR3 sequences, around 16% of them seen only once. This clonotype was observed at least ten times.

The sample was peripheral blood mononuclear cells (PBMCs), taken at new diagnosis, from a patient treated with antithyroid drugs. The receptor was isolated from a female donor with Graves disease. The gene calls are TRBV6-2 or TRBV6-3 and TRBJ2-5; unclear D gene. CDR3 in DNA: TGTGCCAGCAGTTACTCGACGGTGGAGTGGAGAAAGACCCAGTACTTC. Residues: CASSYSTVEWRKTQYF.